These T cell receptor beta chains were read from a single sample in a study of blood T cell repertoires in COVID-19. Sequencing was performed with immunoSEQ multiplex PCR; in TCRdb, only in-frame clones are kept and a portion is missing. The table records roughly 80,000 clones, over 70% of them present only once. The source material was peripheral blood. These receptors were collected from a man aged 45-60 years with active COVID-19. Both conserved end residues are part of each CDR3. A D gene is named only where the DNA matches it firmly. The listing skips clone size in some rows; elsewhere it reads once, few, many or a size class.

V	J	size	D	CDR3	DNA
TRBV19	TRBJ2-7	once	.	CASSPQVRDEQYF	TGTGCCAGTAGTCCACAGGTACGGGACGAGCAGTACTTC
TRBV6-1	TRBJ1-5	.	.	CASSEGGLVGSNQPQHF	TGTGCCAGCAGTGAAGGGGGACTAGTGGGGAGCAATCAGCCCCAGCATTTT
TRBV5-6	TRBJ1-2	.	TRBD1	CASSPARDRGPGEGYTF	TGTGCCAGCAGCCCTGCCCGGGACAGGGGGCCGGGAGAGGGCTACACCTTC
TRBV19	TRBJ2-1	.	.	CASSLGGAQQFF	TGTGCCAGTAGTCTTGGGGGGGCCCAGCAGTTCTTC
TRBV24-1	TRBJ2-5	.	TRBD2	CATSGTSGGKETQYF	TGTGCCACCAGTGGGACTAGCGGGGGAAAAGAGACCCAGTACTTC
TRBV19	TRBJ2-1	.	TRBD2	CASISRTSGANEQFF	TGTGCCAGTATTTCCCGGACTAGCGGGGCCAATGAGCAGTTCTTC
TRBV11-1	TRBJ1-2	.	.	CASSPRSGGRYGYTF	TGTGCCAGCAGTCCTCGCTCGGGGGGACGCTATGGCTACACCTTC
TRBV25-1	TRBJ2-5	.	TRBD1	CASSERGRGRGTQYF	TGTGCCAGCAGTGAACGTGGCAGGGGGCGAGGGACCCAGTACTTC
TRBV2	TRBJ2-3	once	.	CASSEGYQADTQYF	TGTGCCAGCAGTGAAGGCTACCAGGCAGATACGCAGTATTTT
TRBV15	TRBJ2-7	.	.	CATSTGGMRGEQYF	TGTGCCACCAGCACAGGGGGGATGAGGGGCGAGCAGTACTTC
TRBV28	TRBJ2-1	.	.	CASSFSGAGGNEQFF	TGTGCCAGCAGTTTTAGCGGGGCAGGGGGTAATGAGCAGTTCTTC
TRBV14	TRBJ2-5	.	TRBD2	CASSQGLAGGQETQYF	TGTGCCAGCAGCCAAGGGCTAGCGGGGGGACAAGAGACCCAGTACTTC
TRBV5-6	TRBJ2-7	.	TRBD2	CASSDPTSASYEQYF	TGTGCCAGCAGCGACCCGACTAGCGCCTCCTACGAGCAGTACTTC
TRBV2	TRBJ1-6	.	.	CASSDSPGTGSSYNSPLHF	TGTGCCAGCAGTGATTCGCCGGGGACTGGGAGCTCCTATAATTCACCCCTCCACTTT
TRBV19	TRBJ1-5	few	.	CASISGAPYSNQPQHF	TGTGCCAGTATATCAGGGGCTCCTTATAGCAATCAGCCCCAGCATTTT
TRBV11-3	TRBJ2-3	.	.	CASSLGSLDTQYF	TGTGCCAGCAGCTTAGGTAGTCTGGATACGCAGTATTTT
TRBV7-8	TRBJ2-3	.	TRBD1	CASSRGTGGGDTQYF	TGTGCCAGCAGCCGTGGGACAGGGGGCGGAGATACGCAGTATTTT
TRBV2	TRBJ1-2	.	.	CASSEVPGYGYTF	TGTGCCAGCAGTGAAGTTCCGGGGTATGGCTACACCTTC
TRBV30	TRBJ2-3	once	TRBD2	CAWSGLAGSTDTQYF	TGTGCCTGGAGCGGACTAGCGGGTAGCACAGATACGCAGTATTTT
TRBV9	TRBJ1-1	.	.	CASSVGGTQNTEAFF	TGTGCCAGCAGCGTAGGAGGGACACAGAACACTGAAGCTTTCTTT
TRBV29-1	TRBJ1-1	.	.	CSAGDANTEAFF	TGCAGCGCAGGGGATGCGAACACTGAAGCTTTCTTT
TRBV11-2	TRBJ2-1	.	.	CASSQPSGGHNEQFF	TGTGCCAGCAGCCAACCCTCTGGAGGCCACAATGAGCAGTTCTTC
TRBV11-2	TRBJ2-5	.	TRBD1	CASSLGNRGGETQYF	TGTGCCAGCAGCTTAGGTAACAGGGGTGGCGAGACCCAGTACTTC
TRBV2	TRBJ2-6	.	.	CASSAQGSPGANVLTF	TGTGCCAGCAGTGCGCAGGGATCTCCTGGGGCCAACGTCCTGACTTTC
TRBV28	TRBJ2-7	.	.	CASSWTRTYPQYF	TGTGCCAGCAGTTGGACACGAACTTACCCGCAGTACTTC
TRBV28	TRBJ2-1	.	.	CASIPRGFNYNEQFF	TGTGCCAGCATCCCCCGGGGGTTCAACTACAATGAGCAGTTCTTC
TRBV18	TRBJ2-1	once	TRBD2	CASSQVRGAQTYGEQFF	TGTGCCAGCTCACAGGTGCGGGGGGCCCAAACGTACGGTGAGCAGTTCTTC
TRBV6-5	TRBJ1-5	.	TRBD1	CASSRTGATHQPQHF	TGTGCCAGCAGTCGGACAGGGGCTACCCACCAGCCCCAGCATTTT
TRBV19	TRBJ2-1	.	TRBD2	CASSYEGLAGGYNEQFF	TGTGCCAGTAGTTATGAGGGACTAGCGGGAGGGTACAATGAGCAGTTCTTC
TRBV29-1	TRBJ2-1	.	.	CSVDWSSKGRDEQFF	TGCAGCGTTGACTGGTCTTCTAAGGGGCGCGATGAGCAGTTCTTC
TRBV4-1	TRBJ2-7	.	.	CASSQLGLPNEQYF	TGCGCCAGCAGCCAGTTGGGCCTTCCCAACGAGCAGTACTTC
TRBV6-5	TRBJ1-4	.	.	CASSRTATNEKLFF	TGTGCCAGCAGCCGGACAGCAACTAATGAAAAACTGTTTTTT
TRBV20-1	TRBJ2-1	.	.	CSASWRGRSEQFF	TGCAGTGCTAGTTGGCGGGGGCGGAGTGAGCAGTTCTTC
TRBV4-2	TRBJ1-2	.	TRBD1	CASSQGRQGLYGYTF	TGTGCCAGCAGCCAAGGGCGACAGGGCTTATATGGCTACACCTTC
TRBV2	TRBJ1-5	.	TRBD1	CASREKTGGQPQHF	TGTGCCAGCAGGGAGAAGACAGGGGGTCAGCCCCAGCATTTT
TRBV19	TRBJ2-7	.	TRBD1	CASSSTGTGNYEQYF	TGTGCCAGTAGTTCTACCGGGACAGGGAACTACGAGCAGTACTTC
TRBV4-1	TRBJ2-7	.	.	CASSPTDSYEQYF	TGCGCCAGCAGCCCCACGGACAGCTACGAGCAGTACTTC
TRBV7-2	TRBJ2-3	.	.	CASSPWQVGADTQYF	TGTGCCAGCAGCCCCTGGCAGGTCGGCGCAGATACGCAGTATTTT
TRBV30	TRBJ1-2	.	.	CAWSLGAYGYTF	TGTGCCTGGAGTCTAGGGGCCTATGGCTACACCTTC
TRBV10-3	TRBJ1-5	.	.	CATGGDSNQPQHF	TGTGCCACCGGGGGGGATAGCAATCAGCCCCAGCATTTT
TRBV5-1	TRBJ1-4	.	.	CASSFGGVREKLFF	TGCGCCAGCAGCTTTGGGGGGGTCCGCGAAAAACTGTTTTTT
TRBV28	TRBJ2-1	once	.	CASSSAGLYNEQFF	TGTGCCAGCAGTTCCGCAGGGTTATACAATGAGCAGTTCTTC
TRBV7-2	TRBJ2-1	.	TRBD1	CASSSGPGQVSNEQFF	TGTGCCAGCAGCTCCGGACCGGGACAGGTCTCCAATGAGCAGTTCTTC
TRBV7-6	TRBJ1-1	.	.	CASSLAWAYGNTEAFF	TGTGCCAGCAGCTTAGCGTGGGCATATGGGAACACTGAAGCTTTCTTT
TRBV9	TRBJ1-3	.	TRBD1	CASSPRKDRASGNTIYF	TGTGCCAGCAGCCCGCGAAAGGACAGGGCCTCTGGAAACACCATATATTTT
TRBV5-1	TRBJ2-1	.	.	CASSLDGDFYNEQFF	TGCGCCAGCAGCCTGGACGGGGACTTCTACAATGAGCAGTTCTTC
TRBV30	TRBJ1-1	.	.	CAWNLGGGTEAFF	TGTGCCTGGAACCTAGGGGGGGGGACTGAAGCTTTCTTT
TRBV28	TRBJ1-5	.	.	CASSPPRGGSWSNQPQHF	TGTGCCAGCAGCCCCCCCCGTGGAGGGTCATGGAGCAATCAGCCCCAGCATTTT
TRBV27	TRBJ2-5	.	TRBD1	CASSGTYRGRETQYF	TGTGCCAGCAGCGGGACCTACAGGGGGCGAGAGACCCAGTACTTC